A selection of T cell receptor beta chains follows, all from one sample in a study of vaccination effects on CD4 cells after COVID-19. Their antigen targets remain unknown. The assay was immunoSEQ multiplex PCR, and TCRdb's table has in-frame clones only and misses some. The table lists about 48,000 clones, approximately 70% of them singletons. Sequencing used CD4+ T cells from PBMCs cultured without peptide, obtained before COVID-19 vaccination. The receptors originated from a human donor who received a COVID-19 vaccine. Both conserved end residues are part of each CDR3.

j_call v_call cdr3_aa
TRBJ2-7 TRBV6-1 CASSERVGQLFLGDEQYF
TRBJ1-1 TRBV11-2 CASSFPQGKTEAFF
TRBJ2-2 TRBV29-1 CSAGGASSNTGELFF
TRBJ1-6 TRBV6-5 CASSYRDGALNSPLHF
TRBJ2-7 TRBV30 CAWSGPGGVEGEQYF
TRBJ1-1 TRBV5-6 CASSPRWAGVGLNTEAFF
TRBJ1-2 TRBV5-1 CASSPGQKAYGYTF
TRBJ1-4 TRBV6-5 CASNPRQADEKLFF
TRBJ1-2 TRBV9 CASSVGQGQVGYTF
TRBJ1-6 TRBV30 CAWKEVGSPLHF
TRBJ1-2 TRBV6-1 CASSESLDYGYTF
TRBJ1-1 TRBV5-1 CASSSGQPNTEAFF
TRBJ1-2 TRBV3-1/TRBV3-2 CASSQANYGYTF
TRBJ2-3 TRBV30 CAWSVLAGVVDTQYF
TRBJ1-3 TRBV18 CASSREFGNTIYF
TRBJ2-1 TRBV5-1 CASRTTGGANYNEQFF
TRBJ2-1 TRBV30 CAWSDLWGREGRNEQFF
TRBJ1-2 TRBV6-5 CASSFRQGVGGYTF
TRBJ1-1 TRBV12-3/TRBV12-4 CASSFAGDTEAFF
TRBJ2-3 TRBV4-1 CASSPGLAGGTDTQYF
TRBJ1-2 TRBV27 CASSKEGRAPGYTF
TRBJ2-7 TRBV6-5 CASNRDRLDSEQYF
TRBJ2-7 TRBV7-8 CASSLFLGTGAYEQYF
TRBJ1-5 TRBV29-1 CSVAGANQPQHF
TRBJ2-1 TRBV4-1 CASSKGRRGLEVNNEQFF
TRBJ2-7 TRBV6-5 CASSSPGRNYEQYF
TRBJ2-1 TRBV5-4 CASSLTGIDRNEQFF
TRBJ2-5 TRBV7-2 CASSPRTQETQYF
TRBJ2-3 TRBV18 CASSPLSGTSTDTQYF
TRBJ2-5 TRBV14 CASSNYLGETQYF
TRBJ1-2 TRBV7-2 CASSLGRGANYGYTF
TRBJ1-5 TRBV6-5 CASSRTGANQPQHF
TRBJ2-2 TRBV19 CASSSGGRRGPGELFF
TRBJ2-7 TRBV27 CASSSGGAPYEQYF
TRBJ1-4 TRBV6-1 CASSEATGSYEKLFF